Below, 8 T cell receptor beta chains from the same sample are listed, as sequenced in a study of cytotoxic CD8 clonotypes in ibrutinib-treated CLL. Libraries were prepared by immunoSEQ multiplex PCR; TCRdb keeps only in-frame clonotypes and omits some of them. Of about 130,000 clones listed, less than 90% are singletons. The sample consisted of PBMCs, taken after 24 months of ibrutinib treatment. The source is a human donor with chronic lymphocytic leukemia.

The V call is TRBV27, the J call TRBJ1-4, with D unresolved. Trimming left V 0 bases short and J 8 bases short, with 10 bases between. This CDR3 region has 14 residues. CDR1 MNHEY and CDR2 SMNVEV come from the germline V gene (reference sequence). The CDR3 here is CASSLSRSSEKLFF. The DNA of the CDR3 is TGTGCCAGCAGTTTATCCCGATCCTCCGAAAAACTGTTTTTT.

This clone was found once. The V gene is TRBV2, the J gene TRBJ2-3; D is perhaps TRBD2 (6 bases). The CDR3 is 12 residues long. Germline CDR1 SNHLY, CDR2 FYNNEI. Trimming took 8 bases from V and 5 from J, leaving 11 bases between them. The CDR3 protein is CASVTGGDTQYF. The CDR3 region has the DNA TGTGCCAGCGTCACCGGGGGAGATACGCAGTATTTT. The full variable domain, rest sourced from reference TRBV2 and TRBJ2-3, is EPEVTQTPSHQVTQMGQEVILRCVPISNHLYFYWYRQILGQKVEFLVSFYNNEISEKSEIFDDQFSVERPDGSNFTLKIRSTKLEDSAMYFCASVTGGDTQYFGPGTRLTVL.

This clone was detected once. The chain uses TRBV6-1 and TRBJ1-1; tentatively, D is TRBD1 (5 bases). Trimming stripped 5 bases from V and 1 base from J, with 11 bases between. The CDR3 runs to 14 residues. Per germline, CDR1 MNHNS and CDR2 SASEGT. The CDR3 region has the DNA TGTGCCAGCAGTCCGGGACCGACGAACACTGAAGCTTTCTTT. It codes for CASSPGPTNTEAFF.

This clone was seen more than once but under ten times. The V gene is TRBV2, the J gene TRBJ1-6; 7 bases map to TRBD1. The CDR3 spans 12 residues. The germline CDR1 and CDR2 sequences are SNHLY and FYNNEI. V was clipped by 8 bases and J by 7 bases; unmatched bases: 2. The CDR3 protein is CASGDSNSPLHF. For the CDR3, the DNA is TGTGCCAGCGGGGACAGCAATTCACCCCTCCACTTT.

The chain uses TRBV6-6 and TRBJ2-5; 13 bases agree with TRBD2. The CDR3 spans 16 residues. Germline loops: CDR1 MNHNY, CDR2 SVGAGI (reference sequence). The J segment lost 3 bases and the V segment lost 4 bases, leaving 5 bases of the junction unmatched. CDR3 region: CASSLRTSGGKETQYF. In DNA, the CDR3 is TGTGCCAGCAGTTTAAGGACTAGCGGGGGCAAAGAGACCCAGTACTTC.

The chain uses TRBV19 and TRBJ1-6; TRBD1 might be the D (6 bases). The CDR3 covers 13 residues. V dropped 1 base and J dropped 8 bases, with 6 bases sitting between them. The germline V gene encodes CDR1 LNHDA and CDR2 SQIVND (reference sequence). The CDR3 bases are TGTGCCAGTAGTATAGGGACAGATTCACCCCTCCACTTT. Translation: CASSIGTDSPLHF.

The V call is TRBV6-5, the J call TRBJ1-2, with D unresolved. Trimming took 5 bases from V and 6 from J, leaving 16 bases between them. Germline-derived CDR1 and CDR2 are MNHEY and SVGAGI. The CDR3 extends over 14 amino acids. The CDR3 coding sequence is TGTGCCAGCAGTCGTTCGACGGGAGGTGATGGCTACACCTTC. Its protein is CASSRSTGGDGYTF.

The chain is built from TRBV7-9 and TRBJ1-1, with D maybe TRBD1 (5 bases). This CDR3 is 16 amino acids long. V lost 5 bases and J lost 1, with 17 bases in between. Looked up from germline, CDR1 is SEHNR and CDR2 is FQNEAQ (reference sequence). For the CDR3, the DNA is TGTGCCAGCAGCCCTGGGGCAATTCGCCAGAACACTGAAGCTTTCTTT. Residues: CASSPGAIRQNTEAFF.